The T cell receptor (beta chain) described here comes from a study of identical twins. Each cDNA held unique molecular identifiers, and template switching gave it a universal primer site. Each CDR3 protein gets one entry after TCRdb re-called the 5' RACE reads with MiXCR. The sample has some 300,000 distinct CDR3 sequences, more than 9% seen once. Study-wide results and limits: Excess low generation probability was seen in twin-shared out-of-frame alpha sequences. Invariant MAIT and iNKT cells may have partly biased zero-insertion analyses.

As regards this clonotype: Its antigen is still unknown. A read error may account for a junction end that differs from germline.

The CDR3 length is 12 residues. Germline V gives CDR1 DFQATT, CDR2 SNEGSKA (reference sequence). The sample was also reused in another study, on yellow fever vaccine responses in identical twins.

The chain couples TRBV20-1 to TRBJ2-1; D unclear. This TCR came from a woman younger than 30 in good health. The sample taken for sequencing was CD8+ T cells sorted from blood. The CDR3 sequence is CSATLIYNEQFF. CDR3 nucleotide sequence: TGTAGTGCTACACTAATTTACAATGAGCAGTTCTTC.